The rows below give T cell receptor beta chains drawn from one sample of a study of T cells after yellow fever vaccination. Via MiXCR, TCRdb re-called the 5' RACE reads, giving one row per CDR3 protein. The profile shows 300,000 to 400,000 distinct CDR3 sequences, roughly 6.2% of them singletons. The sample consisted of PBMCs, taken 5 days after the yellow fever booster vaccination. The receptors come from a man aged 30-40 years who received the YFV17D yellow fever vaccine. Each CDR3 is given with its conserved first and last residue. The D gene is left open where the match is weak. Part of the rows lack a size; the others show once, few, many or a class for expanded clones.

d_gene: -; v_gene: TRBV7-3; abundance: many; j_gene: TRBJ2-3; CDR3aa: CASSFQPTDTQYF; CDR3nt: TGTGCCAGCAGCTTTCAGCCCACAGATACGCAGTATTTT
d_gene: -; v_gene: TRBV5-6; abundance: many; j_gene: TRBJ2-1; CDR3aa: CASSFRRLYNEQFF; CDR3nt: TGTGCCAGCAGCTTCAGGAGACTATACAATGAGCAGTTCTTC
d_gene: TRBD2; v_gene: TRBV5-1; abundance: many; j_gene: TRBJ2-1; CDR3aa: CASSGTSGLSSYNEQFF; CDR3nt: TGCGCCAGCAGCGGGACTAGCGGTCTTAGCTCCTACAATGAGCAGTTCTTC
d_gene: TRBD1; v_gene: TRBV20-1; abundance: many; j_gene: TRBJ2-5; CDR3aa: CSARAAGGRETQYF; CDR3nt: TGCAGTGCTAGAGCGGCAGGGGGCCGGGAGACCCAGTACTTC
d_gene: -; v_gene: TRBV7-2; abundance: few; j_gene: TRBJ2-5; CDR3aa: CASSSSVGFSETQYF; CDR3nt: TGTGCCAGCAGCTCGTCGGTCGGATTCTCGGAGACCCAGTACTTC
d_gene: -; v_gene: TRBV14; abundance: few; j_gene: TRBJ1-2; CDR3aa: CASSRSPGFYGYTF; CDR3nt: TGTGCCAGCAGCCGCTCTCCAGGGTTCTATGGCTACACCTTC
d_gene: -; v_gene: TRBV5-4; abundance: -; j_gene: TRBJ2-6; CDR3aa: CASSLPTSTGANVLTF; CDR3nt: TGTGCCAGCAGCTTGCCCACTAGCACTGGGGCCAACGTCCTGACTTTC
d_gene: -; v_gene: TRBV5-1; abundance: many; j_gene: TRBJ1-2; CDR3aa: CASSTEGGLYGYTF; CDR3nt: TGCGCCAGCAGCACGGAAGGGGGGCTTTATGGCTACACCTTC
d_gene: TRBD2; v_gene: TRBV27; abundance: few; j_gene: TRBJ2-7; CDR3aa: CASSLDVAGTYEQYF; CDR3nt: TGTGCCAGCAGTTTAGATGTAGCGGGAACCTACGAGCAGTACTTC
d_gene: TRBD2; v_gene: TRBV7-2; abundance: many; j_gene: TRBJ2-7; CDR3aa: CASSSSGGYEQYF; CDR3nt: TGTGCCAGCAGCTCGAGCGGGGGCTACGAGCAGTACTTC
d_gene: -; v_gene: TRBV11-2; abundance: few; j_gene: TRBJ2-1; CDR3aa: CASSLAGRWDEQFF; CDR3nt: TGTGCCAGCAGCTTAGCGGGGAGGTGGGATGAGCAGTTCTTC
d_gene: -; v_gene: TRBV29-1; abundance: few; j_gene: TRBJ1-2; CDR3aa: CSVEDSRIYGYTF; CDR3nt: TGCAGCGTTGAAGACAGTCGCATTTATGGCTACACCTTC